Given below is one T cell receptor beta chain in context. This entry comes from a study of OX40 agonist ivuxolimab in advanced cancers. Whole-study context: With ivuxolimab, an agonistic anti-OX40 (CD134) antibody, patients were treated.

V dropped 2 bases and J dropped 2; count of bases not matched to a gene: 14. Germline V lookup: CDR1 SGHRS, CDR2 YFSETQ. CDR3 size: 21 residues. Here immunoSEQ multiplex PCR was the method, and the copy in TCRdb shows in-frame clones only, minus some. The top ten hold 2% to 3% of the sample, which has nearly 95,000 clones, roughly 92% seen once. The sequencing here drew on CD4+ or CD8+ T cells sorted from blood, taken in a trial of the OX40 agonist ivuxolimab. The V gene is TRBV5-1, the J gene TRBJ2-1, with TRBD2 identical over 15 bases. The TCR was taken from an adult with an advanced solid tumor such as melanoma, head and neck, liver or kidney cancer. In nucleotides, the CDR3 is TGCGCCAGCAGCTTATACAGGACTAGCGGGAGGGCTGGAACCCCCTACAATGAGCAGTTCTTC. This encodes CASSLYRTSGRAGTPYNEQFF.